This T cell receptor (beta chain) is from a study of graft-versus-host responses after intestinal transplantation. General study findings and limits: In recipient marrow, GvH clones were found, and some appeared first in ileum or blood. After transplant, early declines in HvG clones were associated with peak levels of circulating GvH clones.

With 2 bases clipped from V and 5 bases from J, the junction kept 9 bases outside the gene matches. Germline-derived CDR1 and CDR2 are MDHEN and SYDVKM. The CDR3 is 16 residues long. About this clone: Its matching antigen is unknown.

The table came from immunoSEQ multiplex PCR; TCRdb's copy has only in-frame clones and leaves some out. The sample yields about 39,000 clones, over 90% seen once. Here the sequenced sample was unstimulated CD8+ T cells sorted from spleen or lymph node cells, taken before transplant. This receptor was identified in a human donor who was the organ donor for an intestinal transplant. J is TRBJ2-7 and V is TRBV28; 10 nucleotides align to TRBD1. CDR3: CASSLPETGGSHEQYF. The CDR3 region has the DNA TGTGCCAGCAGTTTACCTGAGACAGGGGGCAGTCACGAGCAGTACTTC.